The rows below give T cell receptor beta chains drawn from one sample of a study of blood T cell repertoires in COVID-19. TCRdb keeps only in-frame clones here, not all; method: immunoSEQ multiplex PCR. The data contain 300,000 to 350,000 clones, 80% to 90% of them singletons. Sequencing used PBMCs or T cells enriched from blood (not recorded which). Receptors were obtained from a man aged 25-40 years who had recovered from COVID-19. The conserved cysteine and the conserved F or W are not part of the CDR3 here. The order of the fields is V gene, CDR3 protein.

TRBV6-5 | ASSYSIGRTEAF
TRBV4-1 | ASSQERQGITDTQY
TRBV15 | ATGGGLADTQY
TRBV4-1 | ASSQDRVT
TRBV9 | ASSGLQGTGTEAF
TRBV12-3/TRBV12-4 | ASTDRMNTEAF
TRBV5-8 | ASSPAMGQRLYEQY
TRBV9 | ASSVRTGSQDPYGYT
TRBV6-5 | ASSYGTDIYGYT
TRBV2 | ASSDRRGGQPQH
TRBV5-5 | ASSPWTDSRTYGYT
TRBV19 | ASRSRDRGNQPQH
TRBV5-6 | ASSLGQGIRETQY
TRBV5-3 | ARSLVQAANYGYT
TRBV15 | ATRGTVDGYT